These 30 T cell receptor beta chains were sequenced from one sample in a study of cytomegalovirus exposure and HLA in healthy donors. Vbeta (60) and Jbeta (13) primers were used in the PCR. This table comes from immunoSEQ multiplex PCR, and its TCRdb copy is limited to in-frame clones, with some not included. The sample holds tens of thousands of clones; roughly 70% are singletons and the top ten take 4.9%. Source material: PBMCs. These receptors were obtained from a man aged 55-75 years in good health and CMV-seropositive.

The CDR3 is CASSVTGGHEKLFF. DNA of the CDR3: TGTGCCAGCAGTGTAACAGGGGGGCATGAAAAACTGTTTTTT. The rearrangement joins TRBV2 to TRBJ1-4, with 8 bases that match TRBD1. The CDR3 extends over 14 amino acids. Germline V CDR1 and CDR2: SNHLY, FYNNEI. Trimming removed 4 bases from V and 6 bases from J; junction bases left unmatched: 4.

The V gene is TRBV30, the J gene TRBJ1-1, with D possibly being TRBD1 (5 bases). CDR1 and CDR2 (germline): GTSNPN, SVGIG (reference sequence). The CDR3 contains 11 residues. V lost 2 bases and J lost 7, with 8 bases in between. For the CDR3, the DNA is TGTGCCTGGAGTAAGGGGATTGAAGCTTTCTTT. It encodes CAWSKGIEAFF.

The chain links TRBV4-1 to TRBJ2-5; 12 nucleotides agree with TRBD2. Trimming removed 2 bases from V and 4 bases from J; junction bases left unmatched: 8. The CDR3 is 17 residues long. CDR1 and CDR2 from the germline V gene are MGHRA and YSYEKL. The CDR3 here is CASSQRPGLAGSETQYF. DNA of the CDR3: TGCGCCAGCAGCCAACGTCCGGGACTAGCGGGCTCAGAGACCCAGTACTTC.

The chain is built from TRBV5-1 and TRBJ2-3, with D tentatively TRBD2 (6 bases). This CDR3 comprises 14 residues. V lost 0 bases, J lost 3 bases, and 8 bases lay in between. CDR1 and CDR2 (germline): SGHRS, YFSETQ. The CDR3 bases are TGCGCCAGCAGCTTGGTCGGGAGAACAGATACGCAGTATTTT. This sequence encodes CASSLVGRTDTQYF.

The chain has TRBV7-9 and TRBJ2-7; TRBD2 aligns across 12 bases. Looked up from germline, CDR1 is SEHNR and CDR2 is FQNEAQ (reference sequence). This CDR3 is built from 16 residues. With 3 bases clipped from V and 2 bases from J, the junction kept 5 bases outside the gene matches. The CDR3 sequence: CASSFTSGGFTYEQYF. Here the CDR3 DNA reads TGTGCCAGCAGCTTTACTAGCGGGGGGTTTACCTACGAGCAGTACTTC.

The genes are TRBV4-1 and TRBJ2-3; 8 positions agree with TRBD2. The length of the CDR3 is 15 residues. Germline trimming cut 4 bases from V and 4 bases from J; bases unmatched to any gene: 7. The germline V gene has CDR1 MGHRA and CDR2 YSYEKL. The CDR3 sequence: CASSLSGSSSDTQYF. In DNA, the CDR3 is TGCGCCAGCAGCCTCAGCGGGAGTAGCTCAGATACGCAGTATTTT.

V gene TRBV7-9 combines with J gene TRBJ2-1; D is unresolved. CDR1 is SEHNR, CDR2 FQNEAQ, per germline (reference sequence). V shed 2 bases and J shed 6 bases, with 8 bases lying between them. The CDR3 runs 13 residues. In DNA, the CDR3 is TGTGCCAGCAGCTTACTATCCATCAATGAGCAGTTCTTC. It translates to CASSLLSINEQFF.

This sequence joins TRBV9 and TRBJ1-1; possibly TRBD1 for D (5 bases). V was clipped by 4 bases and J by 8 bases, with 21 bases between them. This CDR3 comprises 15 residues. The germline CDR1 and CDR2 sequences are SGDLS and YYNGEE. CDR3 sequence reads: CASSPQPAGLTEAFF. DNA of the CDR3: TGTGCCAGCAGCCCCCAACCGGCGGGACTCACCGAAGCTTTCTTT.

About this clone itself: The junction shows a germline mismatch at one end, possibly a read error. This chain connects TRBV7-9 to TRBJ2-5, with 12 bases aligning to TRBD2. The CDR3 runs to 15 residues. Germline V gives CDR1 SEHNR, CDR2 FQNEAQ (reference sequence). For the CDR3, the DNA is TGTTCCAGCAGCTTAACTAGCGGGAGGTGGGGGACCCAGTACTTC. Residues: CSSSLTSGRWGTQYF.

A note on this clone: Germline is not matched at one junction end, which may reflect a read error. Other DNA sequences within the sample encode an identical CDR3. The CDR3 DNA follows: TGCGCCAGCAGCCAAGATATTTCACTATCACCCCTCCACTTT. This codes for CASSQDISLSPLHF. This rearrangement joins TRBV5-4 to TRBJ1-6; no reliable D call. From germline, CDR1 is SGHNT and CDR2 YYREEE (reference sequence). CDR3 length: 14 amino acids.

The CDR3 DNA is TGCGCCAGCAGCGTTGAGGGTCAAGAGACCCAGTACTTC. Residues: CASSVEGQETQYF. The chain links TRBV5-1 to TRBJ2-5; maybe TRBD2 (5 bases). V gave up 4 bases and J gave up 2 bases, with 9 bases separating them. In germline, CDR1 is SGHRS, CDR2 YFSETQ. This CDR3 has 13 residues.

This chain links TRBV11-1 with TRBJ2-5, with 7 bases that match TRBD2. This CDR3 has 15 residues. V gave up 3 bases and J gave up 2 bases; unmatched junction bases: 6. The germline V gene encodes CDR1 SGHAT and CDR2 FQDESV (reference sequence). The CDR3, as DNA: TGTGCCAGCAGCTTTAGAGCGGGGCCACAAGAGACCCAGTACTTC. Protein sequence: CASSFRAGPQETQYF.

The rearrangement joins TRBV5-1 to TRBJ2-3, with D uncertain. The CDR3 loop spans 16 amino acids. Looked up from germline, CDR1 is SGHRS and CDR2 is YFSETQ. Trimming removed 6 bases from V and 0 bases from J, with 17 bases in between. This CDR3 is CASTPGSAASTDTQYF. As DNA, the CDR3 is TGCGCCAGCACCCCCGGCAGCGCTGCTAGCACAGATACGCAGTATTTT.

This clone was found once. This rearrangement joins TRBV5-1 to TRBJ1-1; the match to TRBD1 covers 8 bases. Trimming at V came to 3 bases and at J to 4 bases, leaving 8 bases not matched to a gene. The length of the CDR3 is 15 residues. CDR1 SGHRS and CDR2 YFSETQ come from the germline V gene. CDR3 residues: CASSWAQGAPTEAFF. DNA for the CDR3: TGCGCCAGCAGCTGGGCCCAGGGGGCGCCCACTGAAGCTTTCTTT.

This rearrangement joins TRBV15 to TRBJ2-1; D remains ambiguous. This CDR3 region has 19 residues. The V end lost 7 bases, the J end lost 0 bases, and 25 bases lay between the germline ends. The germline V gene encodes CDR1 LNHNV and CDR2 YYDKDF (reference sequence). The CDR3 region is CATNKEIRSFGSSYNEQFF. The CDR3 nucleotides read TGTGCCACCAACAAAGAGATCCGGTCTTTCGGTAGCTCCTACAATGAGCAGTTCTTC.

Here the CDR3 reads CASSERAGSEAFF. In DNA, the CDR3 is TGTGCCAGCAGTGAGAGGGCGGGGAGTGAAGCTTTCTTT. V gene TRBV25-1 combines with J gene TRBJ1-1; D unresolved. This CDR3 has 13 residues. The V gene's germline CDR1 is MGHDK and CDR2 SYGVNS. With 3 bases removed from V and 7 bases from J, the gap between germline ends came to 12 bases.

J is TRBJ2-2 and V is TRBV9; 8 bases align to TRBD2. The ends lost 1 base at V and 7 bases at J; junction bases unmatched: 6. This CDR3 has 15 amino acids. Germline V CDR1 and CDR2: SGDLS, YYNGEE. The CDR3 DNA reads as TGTGCCAGCAGCGTAAACGGGGGGGCGGTCGGGGAGCTGTTTTTT. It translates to CASSVNGGAVGELFF.

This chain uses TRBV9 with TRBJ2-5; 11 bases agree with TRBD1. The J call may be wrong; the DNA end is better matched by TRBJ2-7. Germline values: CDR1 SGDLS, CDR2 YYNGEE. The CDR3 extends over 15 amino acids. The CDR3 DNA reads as TGTGCCAGCAGCGGCACCGGGACAGGGGGTTCCGAGCAGTACTTC. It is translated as CASSGTGTGGSEQYF.

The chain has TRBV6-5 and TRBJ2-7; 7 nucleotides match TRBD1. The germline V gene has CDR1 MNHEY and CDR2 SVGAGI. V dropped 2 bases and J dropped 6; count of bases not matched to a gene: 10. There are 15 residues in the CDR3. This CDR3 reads CASSYGQVLGGEQYF. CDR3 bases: TGTGCCAGCAGTTACGGACAGGTACTAGGGGGCGAGCAGTACTTC.

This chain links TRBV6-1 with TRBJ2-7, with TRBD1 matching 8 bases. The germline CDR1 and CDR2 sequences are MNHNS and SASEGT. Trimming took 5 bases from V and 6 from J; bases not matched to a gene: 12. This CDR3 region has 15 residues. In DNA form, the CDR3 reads TGTGCCAGCAGTTCTCGGACAGGGTGGACGTTCGAGCAGTACTTC. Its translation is CASSSRTGWTFEQYF.

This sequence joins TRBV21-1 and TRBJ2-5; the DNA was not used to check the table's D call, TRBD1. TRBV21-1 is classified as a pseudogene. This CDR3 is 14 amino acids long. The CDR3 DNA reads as TGTGCCAGCAGCACTTCCGTTCAGAACGTTATCCAGTACTTC. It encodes CASSTSVQNVIQYF.

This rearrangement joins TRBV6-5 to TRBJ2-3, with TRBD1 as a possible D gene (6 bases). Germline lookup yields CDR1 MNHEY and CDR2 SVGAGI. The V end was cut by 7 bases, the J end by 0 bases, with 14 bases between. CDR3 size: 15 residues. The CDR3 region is CASTNRAASTDTQYF. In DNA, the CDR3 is TGTGCCAGCACCAACAGGGCTGCGAGCACAGATACGCAGTATTTT.

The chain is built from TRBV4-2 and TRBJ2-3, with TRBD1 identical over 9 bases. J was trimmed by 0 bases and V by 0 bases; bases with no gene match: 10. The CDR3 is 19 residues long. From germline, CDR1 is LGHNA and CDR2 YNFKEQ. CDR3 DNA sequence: TGTGCCAGCAGCCAAGAAAGCCGGGACAGGGCAACTAGCACAGATACGCAGTATTTT. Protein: CASSQESRDRATSTDTQYF.

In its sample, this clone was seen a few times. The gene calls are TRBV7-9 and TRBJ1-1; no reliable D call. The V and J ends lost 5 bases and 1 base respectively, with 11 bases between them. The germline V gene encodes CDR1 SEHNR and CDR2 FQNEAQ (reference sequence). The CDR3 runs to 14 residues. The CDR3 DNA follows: TGTGCCAGCAGCCCCGGCGGGAAGAACACTGAAGCTTTCTTT. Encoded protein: CASSPGGKNTEAFF.

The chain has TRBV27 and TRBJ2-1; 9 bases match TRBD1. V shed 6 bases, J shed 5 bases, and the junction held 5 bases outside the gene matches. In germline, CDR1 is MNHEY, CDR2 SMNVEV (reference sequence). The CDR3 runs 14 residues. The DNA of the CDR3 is TGTGCCAGCAGGGGCGGACAGGGGAACAATGAGCAGTTCTTC. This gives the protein CASRGGQGNNEQFF.

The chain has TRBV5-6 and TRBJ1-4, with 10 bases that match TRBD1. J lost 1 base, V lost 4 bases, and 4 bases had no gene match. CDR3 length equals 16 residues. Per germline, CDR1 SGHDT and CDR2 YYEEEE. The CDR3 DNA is TGTGCCAGCAGCCCTGGGACAGGGGAAACTAATGAAAAACTGTTTTTT. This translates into CASSPGTGETNEKLFF.

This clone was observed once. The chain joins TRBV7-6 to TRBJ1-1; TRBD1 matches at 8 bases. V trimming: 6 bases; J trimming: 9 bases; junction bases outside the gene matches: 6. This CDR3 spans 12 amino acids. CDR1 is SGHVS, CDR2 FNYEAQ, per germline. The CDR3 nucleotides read TGTGCCAGCAGACCTACAGGGGGGCAAGCTTTCTTT. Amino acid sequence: CASRPTGGQAFF.

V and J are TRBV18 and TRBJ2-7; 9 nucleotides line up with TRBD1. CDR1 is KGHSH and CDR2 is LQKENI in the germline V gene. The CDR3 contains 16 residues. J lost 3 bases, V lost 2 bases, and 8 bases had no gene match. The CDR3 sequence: CASSPGAWDRVYEQYF. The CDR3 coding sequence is TGTGCCAGCTCACCAGGGGCTTGGGACAGGGTCTACGAGCAGTACTTC. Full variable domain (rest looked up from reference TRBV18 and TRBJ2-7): NAGVMQNPRHLVRRRGQEARLRCSPMKGHSHVYWYRQLPEEGLKFMVYLQKENIIDESGMPKERFSAEFPKEGPSILRIQQVVRGDSAAYFCASSPGAWDRVYEQYFGPGTRLTVT.

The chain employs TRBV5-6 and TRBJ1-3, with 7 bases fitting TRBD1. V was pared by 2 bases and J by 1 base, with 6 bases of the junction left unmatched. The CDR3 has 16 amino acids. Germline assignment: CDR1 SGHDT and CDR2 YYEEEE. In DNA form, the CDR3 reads TGTGCCAGCAGCTTATGGAGGGGGCGATCTGGAAACACCATATATTTT. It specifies CASSLWRGRSGNTIYF.

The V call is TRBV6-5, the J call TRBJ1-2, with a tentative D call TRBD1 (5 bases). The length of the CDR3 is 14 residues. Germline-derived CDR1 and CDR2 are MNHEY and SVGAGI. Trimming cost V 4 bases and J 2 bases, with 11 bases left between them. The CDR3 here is CASSSSGGNYGYTF. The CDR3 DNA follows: TGTGCCAGCAGTTCCTCCGGGGGGAACTATGGCTACACCTTC.